Described below is a single TCR beta chain sequence and its context. The source of the sample is a study of Graves' ophthalmopathy and Graves' hyperthyroidism. Amplified TCR beta CDR3 regions were obtained using RNA transcripts as template. RT-PCR was first run with HTBI primers, then multiplex PCR in a second round. TCRdb reprocessed the multiplex PCR reads via MiXCR and lists one record per CDR3 protein. The data contain approximately 700,000 distinct CDR3 sequences, over 40% of them singletons. Germline loops: CDR1 SQVTM, CDR2 ANQGSEA. This CDR3 spans 11 amino acids. Trimming shortened V by 0 bases and J by 6 bases, and 0 bases separated the two germline ends.

Sequenced input: peripheral blood. This TCR derives from an adult man with Graves' ophthalmopathy. The chain employs TRBV29-1 and TRBJ1-6; D is uncertain. The CDR3 DNA sequence: TGCAGCGTTGAAGATAATTCACCCCTCCACTTT. Protein product: CSVEDNSPLHF.